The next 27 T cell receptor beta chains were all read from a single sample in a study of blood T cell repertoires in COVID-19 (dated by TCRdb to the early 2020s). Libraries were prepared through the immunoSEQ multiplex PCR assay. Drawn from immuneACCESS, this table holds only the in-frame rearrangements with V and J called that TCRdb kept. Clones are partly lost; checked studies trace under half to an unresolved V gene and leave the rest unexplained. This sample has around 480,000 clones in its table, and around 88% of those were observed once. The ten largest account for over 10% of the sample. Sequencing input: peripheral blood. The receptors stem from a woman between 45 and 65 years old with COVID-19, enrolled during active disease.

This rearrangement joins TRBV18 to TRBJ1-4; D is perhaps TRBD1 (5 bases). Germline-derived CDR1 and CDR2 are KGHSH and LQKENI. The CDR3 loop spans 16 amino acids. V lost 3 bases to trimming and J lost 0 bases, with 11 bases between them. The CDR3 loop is CASSPKTASTNEKLFF. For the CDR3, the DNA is TGTGCCAGCTCACCGAAGACAGCTTCAACTAATGAAAAACTGTTTTTT.

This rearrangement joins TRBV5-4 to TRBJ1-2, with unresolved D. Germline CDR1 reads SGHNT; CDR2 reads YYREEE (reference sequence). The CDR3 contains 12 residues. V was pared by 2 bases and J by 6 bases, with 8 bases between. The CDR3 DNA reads TGTGCCAGCAGCTTTTGGAGGGATGGCTACACCTTC. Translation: CASSFWRDGYTF.

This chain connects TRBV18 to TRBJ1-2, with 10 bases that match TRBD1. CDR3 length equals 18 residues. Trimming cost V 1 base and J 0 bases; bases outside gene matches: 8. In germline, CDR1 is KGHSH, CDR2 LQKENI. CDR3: CASSPRLTGTGANYGYTF. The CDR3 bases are TGTGCCAGCTCACCACGGCTAACGGGGACAGGGGCTAACTATGGCTACACCTTC.

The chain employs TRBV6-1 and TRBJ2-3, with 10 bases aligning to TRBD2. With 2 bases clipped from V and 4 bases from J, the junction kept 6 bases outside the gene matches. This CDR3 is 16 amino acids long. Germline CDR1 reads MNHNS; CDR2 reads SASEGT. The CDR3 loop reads CASSERLAGEADTQYF. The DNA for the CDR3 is TGTGCCAGCAGTGAACGCCTAGCGGGGGAGGCAGATACGCAGTATTTT.

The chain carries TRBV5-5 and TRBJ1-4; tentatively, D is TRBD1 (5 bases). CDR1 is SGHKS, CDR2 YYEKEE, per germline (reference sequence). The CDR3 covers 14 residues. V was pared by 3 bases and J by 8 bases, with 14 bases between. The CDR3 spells CASSSGLGGEKLFF. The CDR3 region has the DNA TGTGCCAGCAGCTCGGGACTCGGAGGGGAAAAACTGTTTTTT. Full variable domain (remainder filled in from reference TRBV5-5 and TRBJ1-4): DAGVTQSPTHLIKTRGQQVTLRCSPISGHKSVSWYQQVLGQGPQFIFQYYEKEERGRGNFPDRFSARQFPNYSSELNVNALLLGDSALYLCASSSGLGGEKLFFGSGTQLSVL.

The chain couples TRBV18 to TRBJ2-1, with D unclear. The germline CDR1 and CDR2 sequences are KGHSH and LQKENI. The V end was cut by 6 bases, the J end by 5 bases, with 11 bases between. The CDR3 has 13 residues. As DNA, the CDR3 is TGTGCCAGCTCTAAGATGGCAGACAATGAGCAGTTCTTC. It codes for CASSKMADNEQFF.

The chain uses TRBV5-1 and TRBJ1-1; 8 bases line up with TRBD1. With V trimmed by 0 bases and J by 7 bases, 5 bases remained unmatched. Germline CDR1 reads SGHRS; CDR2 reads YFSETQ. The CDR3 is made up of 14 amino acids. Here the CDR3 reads CASSLGGTGGEAFF. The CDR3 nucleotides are TGCGCCAGCAGCTTGGGCGGGACAGGAGGTGAAGCTTTCTTT. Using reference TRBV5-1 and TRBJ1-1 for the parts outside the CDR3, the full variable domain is KAGVTQTPRYLIKTRGQQVTLSCSPISGHRSVSWYQQTPGQGLQFLFEYFSETQRNKGNFPGRFSGRQFSNSRSEMNVSTLELGDSALYLCASSLGGTGGEAFFGQGTRLTVV.

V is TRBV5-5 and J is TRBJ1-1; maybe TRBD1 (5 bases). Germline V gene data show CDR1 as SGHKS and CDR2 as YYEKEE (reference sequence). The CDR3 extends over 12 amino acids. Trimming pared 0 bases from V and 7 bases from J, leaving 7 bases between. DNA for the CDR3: TGTGCCAGCAGCTTGGCAGGGTATGAAGCTTTCTTT. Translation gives CASSLAGYEAFF. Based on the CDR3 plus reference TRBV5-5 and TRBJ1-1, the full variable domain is DAGVTQSPTHLIKTRGQQVTLRCSPISGHKSVSWYQQVLGQGPQFIFQYYEKEERGRGNFPDRFSARQFPNYSSELNVNALLLGDSALYLCASSLAGYEAFFGQGTRLTVV.

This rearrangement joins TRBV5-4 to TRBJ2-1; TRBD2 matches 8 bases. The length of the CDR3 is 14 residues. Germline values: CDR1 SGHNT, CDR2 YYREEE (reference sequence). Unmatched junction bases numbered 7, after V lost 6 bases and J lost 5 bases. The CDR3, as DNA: TGTGCCAGCATTCCGGGACTAGGTCACAATGAGCAGTTCTTC. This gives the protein CASIPGLGHNEQFF. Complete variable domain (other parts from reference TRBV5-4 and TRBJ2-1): ETGVTQSPTHLIKTRGQQVTLRCSSQSGHNTVSWYQQALGQGPQFIFQYYREEENGRGNFPPRFSGLQFPNYSSELNVNALELDDSALYLCASIPGLGHNEQFFGPGTRLTVL.

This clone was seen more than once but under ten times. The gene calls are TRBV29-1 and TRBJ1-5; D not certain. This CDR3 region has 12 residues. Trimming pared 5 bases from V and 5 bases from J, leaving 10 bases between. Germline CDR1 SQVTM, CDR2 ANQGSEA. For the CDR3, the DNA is TGCAGCGTTTCGACTCCGGATCAGCCCCAGCATTTT. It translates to CSVSTPDQPQHF.

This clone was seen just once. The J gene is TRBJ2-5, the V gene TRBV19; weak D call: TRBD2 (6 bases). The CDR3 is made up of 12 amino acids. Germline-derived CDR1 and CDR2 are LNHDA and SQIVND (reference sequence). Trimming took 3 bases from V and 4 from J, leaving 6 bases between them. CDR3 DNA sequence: TGTGCCAGTAGTATGGGGGGAGAGACCCAGTACTTC. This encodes CASSMGGETQYF.

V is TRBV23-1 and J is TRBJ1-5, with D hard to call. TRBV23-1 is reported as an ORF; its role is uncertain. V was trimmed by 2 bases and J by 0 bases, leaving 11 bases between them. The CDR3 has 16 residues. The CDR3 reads CASSQDGEYSNQPQHF. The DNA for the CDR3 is TGCGCCAGCAGTCAAGACGGGGAATATAGCAATCAGCCCCAGCATTTT.

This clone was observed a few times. This CDR3 is CASSFLSGANVLTF. Here the CDR3 DNA reads TGCGCCAGCAGCTTCCTATCTGGGGCCAACGTCCTGACTTTC. V is TRBV5-1 and J is TRBJ2-6; D is unresolved. CDR3 length equals 14 residues. Trimming took 2 bases from V and 1 from J, leaving 4 bases between them. Germline V CDR1 and CDR2: SGHRS, YFSETQ.

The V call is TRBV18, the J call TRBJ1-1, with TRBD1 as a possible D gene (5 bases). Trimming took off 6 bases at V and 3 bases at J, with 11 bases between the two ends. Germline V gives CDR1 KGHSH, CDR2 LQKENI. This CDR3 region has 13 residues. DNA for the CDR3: TGTGCCAGCTCCATAGGGGAGGACACTGAAGCTTTCTTT. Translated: CASSIGEDTEAFF.

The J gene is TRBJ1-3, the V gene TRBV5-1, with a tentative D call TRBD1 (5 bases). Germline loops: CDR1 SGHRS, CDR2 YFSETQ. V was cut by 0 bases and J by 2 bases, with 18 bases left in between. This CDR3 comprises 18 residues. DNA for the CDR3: TGCGCCAGCAGCTTGGCCGGGGGAATTGGAGGGACTGGAAACACCATATATTTT. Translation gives CASSLAGGIGGTGNTIYF.

The CDR3 region has the DNA TGTGCCAGCAGATGGGGACAATTTAATGAAAAACTGTTTTTT. Encoded protein: CASRWGQFNEKLFF. The chain employs TRBV6-6 and TRBJ1-4; D might be TRBD1 (6 bases). Germline V gene data show CDR1 as MNHNY and CDR2 as SVGAGI (reference sequence). The CDR3 consists of 14 residues. Trimming pared 6 bases from V and 4 bases from J, leaving 12 bases between.

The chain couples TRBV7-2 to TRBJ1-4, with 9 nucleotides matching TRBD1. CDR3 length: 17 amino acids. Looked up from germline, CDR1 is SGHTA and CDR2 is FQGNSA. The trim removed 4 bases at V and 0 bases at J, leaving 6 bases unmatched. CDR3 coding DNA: TGTGCCAGCAGCTGGGGACAGGGAACCACAACTAATGAAAAACTGTTTTTT. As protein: CASSWGQGTTTNEKLFF.

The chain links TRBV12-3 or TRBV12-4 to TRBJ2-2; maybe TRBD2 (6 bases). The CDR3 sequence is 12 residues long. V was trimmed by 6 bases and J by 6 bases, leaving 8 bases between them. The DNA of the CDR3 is TGTGCCAGCAGGCCGGGGGCCGGGGAGCTGTTTTTT. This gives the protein CASRPGAGELFF.

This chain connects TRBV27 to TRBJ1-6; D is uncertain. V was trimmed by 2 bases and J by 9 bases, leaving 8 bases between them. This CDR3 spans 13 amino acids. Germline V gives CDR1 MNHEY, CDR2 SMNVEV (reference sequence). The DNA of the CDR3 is TGTGCCAGCAGTTTAGCCCCTACTTCACCCCTCCACTTT. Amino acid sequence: CASSLAPTSPLHF.

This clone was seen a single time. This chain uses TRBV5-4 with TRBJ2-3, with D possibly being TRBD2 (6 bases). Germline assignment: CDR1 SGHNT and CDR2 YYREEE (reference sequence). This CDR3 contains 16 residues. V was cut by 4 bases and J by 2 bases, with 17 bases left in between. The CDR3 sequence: CASSPEGGATTDTQYF. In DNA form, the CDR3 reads TGTGCCAGCAGCCCCGAGGGCGGGGCCACCACAGATACGCAGTATTTT.

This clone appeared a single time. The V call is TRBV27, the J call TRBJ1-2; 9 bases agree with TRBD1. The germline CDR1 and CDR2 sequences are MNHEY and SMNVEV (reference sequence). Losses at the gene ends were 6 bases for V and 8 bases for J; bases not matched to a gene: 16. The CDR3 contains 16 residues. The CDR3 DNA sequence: TGTGCCAGCAGCCTAAAACCCCCGGGACAGGGTGACGGCTACACCTTC. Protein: CASSLKPPGQGDGYTF.

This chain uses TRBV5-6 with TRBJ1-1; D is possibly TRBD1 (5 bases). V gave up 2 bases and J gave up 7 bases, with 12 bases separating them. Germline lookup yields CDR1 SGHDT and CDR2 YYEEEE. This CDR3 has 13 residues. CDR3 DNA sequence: TGTGCCAGCAGCTTTTCACAGGTCCTTGAAGCTTTCTTT. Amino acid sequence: CASSFSQVLEAFF.

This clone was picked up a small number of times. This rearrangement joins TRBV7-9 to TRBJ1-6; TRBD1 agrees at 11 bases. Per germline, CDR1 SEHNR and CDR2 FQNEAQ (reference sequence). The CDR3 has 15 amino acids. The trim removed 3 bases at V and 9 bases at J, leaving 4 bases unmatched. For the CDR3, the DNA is TGTGCCAGCAGCTTCCTGGGACAGGGGGTTTCACCCCTCCACTTT. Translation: CASSFLGQGVSPLHF. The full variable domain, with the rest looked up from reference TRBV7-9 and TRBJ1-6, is DTGVSQNPRHKITKRGQNVTFRCDPISEHNRLYWYRQTLGQGPEFLTYFQNEAQLEKSRLLSDRFSAERPKGSFSTLEIQRTEQGDSAMYLCASSFLGQGVSPLHFGNGTRLTVT.

The CDR3 bases are TGTGCCAGCAGCGTGTTGCGGGGGGACGACACAGATACGCAGTATTTT. Translated: CASSVLRGDDTDTQYF. The chain employs TRBV9 and TRBJ2-3; 8 nucleotides match TRBD2. CDR1 is SGDLS and CDR2 is YYNGEE in the germline V gene. The CDR3 extends over 16 amino acids. The J segment lost 2 bases and the V segment lost 2 bases, leaving 7 bases of the junction unmatched. The full variable domain, its missing parts supplied by reference TRBV9 and TRBJ2-3, is DSGVTQTPKHLITATGQRVTLRCSPRSGDLSVYWYQQSLDQGLQFLIQYYNGEERAKGNILERFSAQQFPDLHSELNLSSLELGDSALYFCASSVLRGDDTDTQYFGPGTRLTVL.

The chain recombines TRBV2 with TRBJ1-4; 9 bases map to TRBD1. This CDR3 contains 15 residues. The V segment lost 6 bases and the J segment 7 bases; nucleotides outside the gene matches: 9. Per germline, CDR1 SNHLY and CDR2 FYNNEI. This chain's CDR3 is CASSPRQGEGEKLFF. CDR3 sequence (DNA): TGTGCCAGCAGCCCCCGACAGGGGGAGGGTGAAAAACTGTTTTTT. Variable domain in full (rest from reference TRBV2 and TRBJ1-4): EPEVTQTPSHQVTQMGQEVILRCVPISNHLYFYWYRQILGQKVEFLVSFYNNEISEKSEIFDDQFSVERPDGSNFTLKIRSTKLEDSAMYFCASSPRQGEGEKLFFGSGTQLSVL.

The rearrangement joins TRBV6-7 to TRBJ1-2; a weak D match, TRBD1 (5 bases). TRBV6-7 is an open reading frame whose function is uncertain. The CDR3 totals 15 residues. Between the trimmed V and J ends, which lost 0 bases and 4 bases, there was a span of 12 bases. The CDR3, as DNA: TGTGCCAGCAGTTACTCTTTGCGGGGGGGCTATGGCTACACCTTC. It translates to CASSYSLRGGYGYTF.

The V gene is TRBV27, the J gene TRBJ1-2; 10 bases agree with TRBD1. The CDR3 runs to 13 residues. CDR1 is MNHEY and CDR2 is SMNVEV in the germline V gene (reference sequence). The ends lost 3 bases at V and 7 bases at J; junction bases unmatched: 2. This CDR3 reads CASSFGTGVGYTF. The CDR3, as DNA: TGTGCCAGCAGTTTCGGGACAGGGGTTGGCTACACCTTC.